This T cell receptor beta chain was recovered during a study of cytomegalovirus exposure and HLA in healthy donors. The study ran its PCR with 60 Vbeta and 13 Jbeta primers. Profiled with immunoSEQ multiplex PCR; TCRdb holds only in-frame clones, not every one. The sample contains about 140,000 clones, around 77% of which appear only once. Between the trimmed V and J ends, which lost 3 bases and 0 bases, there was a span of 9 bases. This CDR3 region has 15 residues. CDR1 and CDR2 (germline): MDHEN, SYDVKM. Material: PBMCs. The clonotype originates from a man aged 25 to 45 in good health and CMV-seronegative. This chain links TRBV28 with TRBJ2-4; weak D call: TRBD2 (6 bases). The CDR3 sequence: CASSFQRAAKNIQYF. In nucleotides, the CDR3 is TGTGCCAGCAGTTTCCAGCGGGCAGCCAAAAACATTCAGTACTTC.